This TCR beta chain is from a study of T-cell memory formation after mild COVID-19. Study information: Most TCR clusters belonged to a single donor. Study conclusions and caveats: For contracting clones, CD4+ ones sat mainly in CM and EM, CD8+ in EMRA.

The V gene end was trimmed by 2 bases and the J gene end by 3 bases; junction bases not matched to a gene: 5. The CDR3 sequence is 15 residues long. From germline, CDR1 is SGHDT and CDR2 YYEEEE. This clonotype turned up a few times. What it binds is not known. Constant-segment primers and 5'RACE yielded cDNA libraries for TCR alpha and TCR beta, each carrying sample barcodes and UMIs. Using its own MiXCR run on the 5' RACE reads, TCRdb lists one record per CDR3 protein. This sample has under 450,000 distinct CDR3 sequences, with around a quarter found just once. Sequencing was done on a sample of PBMCs or a T cell subset sorted from them (not recorded which). The TCR comes from an adult woman who had mild COVID-19 (a few samples of this study predate the infection). Cell type and time point are not known. The rearrangement joins TRBV5-6 to TRBJ2-3; 8 bases map to TRBD1. The CDR3 nucleotides read TGTGCCAGCAGCTTCGGACAGGGCTTAACAGATACGCAGTATTTT. The encoded protein is CASSFGQGLTDTQYF.